What follows is one T cell receptor beta chain and its context. This record comes from a study of blood T cell repertoires in COVID-19. CDR1 and CDR2 (germline): LNHDA, SQIVND (reference sequence). The CDR3 loop spans 17 amino acids. V shed 7 bases, J shed 9 bases, and the junction held 18 bases outside the gene matches. Assay: immunoSEQ multiplex PCR; the TCRdb copy retains only in-frame clones and omits some. The sample records about 210,000 clones, around 89% being singletons. The receptor was derived from a woman in her thirties or forties with acute or convalescent COVID-19. The sample taken for sequencing was peripheral blood. V usage is TRBV19 and J usage is TRBJ1-3; 10 bases line up with TRBD1. The chain's CDR3 is CASTLDTGTGASGTIYF. The CDR3 DNA follows: TGTGCCAGTACCCTAGATACCGGGACAGGGGCTTCGGGCACCATATATTTT.